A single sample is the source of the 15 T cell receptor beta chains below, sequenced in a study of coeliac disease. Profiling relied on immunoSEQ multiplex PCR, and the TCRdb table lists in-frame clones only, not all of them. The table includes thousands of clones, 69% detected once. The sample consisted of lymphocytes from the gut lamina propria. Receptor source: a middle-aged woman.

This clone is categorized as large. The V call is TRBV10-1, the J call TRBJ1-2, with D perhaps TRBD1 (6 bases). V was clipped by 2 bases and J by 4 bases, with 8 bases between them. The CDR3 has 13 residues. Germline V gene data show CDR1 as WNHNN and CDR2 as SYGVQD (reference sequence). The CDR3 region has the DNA TGCGCCAGCAGTGAGACAGGGTTCTATGGCTACACCTTC. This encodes CASSETGFYGYTF.

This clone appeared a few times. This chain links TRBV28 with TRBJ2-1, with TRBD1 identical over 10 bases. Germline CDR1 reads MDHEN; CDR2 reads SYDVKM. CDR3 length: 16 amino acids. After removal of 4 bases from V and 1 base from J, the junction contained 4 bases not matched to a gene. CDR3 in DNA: TGTGCCAGCAGTTCGGACAGGGGGGAGTCCTACAATGAGCAGTTCTTC. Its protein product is CASSSDRGESYNEQFF.

The CDR3 sequence: CASSENRGEKKLFF. The CDR3 nucleotides read TGTGCCAGCAGTGAAAATAGGGGCGAGAAAAAACTGTTTTTT. V and J are TRBV6-5 and TRBJ1-4; a possible D gene is TRBD1 (5 bases). V was pared by 5 bases and J by 9 bases, with 16 bases between. The germline V gene has CDR1 MNHEY and CDR2 SVGAGI. The CDR3 loop spans 14 amino acids.

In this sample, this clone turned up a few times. CDR3 bases: TGTGCCAGCAGTGAGGACACCGCCAATGAGCAGTTCTTC. It yields the protein CASSEDTANEQFF. The chain combines TRBV2 with TRBJ2-1; D perhaps matches TRBD1 (5 bases). CDR3 size: 13 residues. Germline V gene sequence: CDR1 SNHLY, CDR2 FYNNEI. Trimming took off 3 bases at V and 6 bases at J, with 9 bases between the two ends. Full variable domain (missing parts from reference TRBV2 and TRBJ2-1): EPEVTQTPSHQVTQMGQEVILRCVPISNHLYFYWYRQILGQKVEFLVSFYNNEISEKSEIFDDQFSVERPDGSNFTLKIRSTKLEDSAMYFCASSEDTANEQFFGPGTRLTVL.

CDR3 DNA: TGTGCCATCGGAGGACAGGGCACAGATACGCAGTATTTT. It is translated as CAIGGQGTDTQYF. The chain employs TRBV10-3 and TRBJ2-3, with 7 bases that match TRBD1. The CDR3 sequence is 13 residues long. The J segment lost 1 base and the V segment lost 8 bases, leaving 3 bases of the junction unmatched. Germline V gives CDR1 ENHRY, CDR2 SYGVKD.

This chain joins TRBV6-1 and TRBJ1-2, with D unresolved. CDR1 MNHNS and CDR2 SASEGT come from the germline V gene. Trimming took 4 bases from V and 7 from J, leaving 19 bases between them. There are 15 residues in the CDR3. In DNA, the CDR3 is TGTGCCAGCAGTGGAAACCTATACAGAGCGGGTGGCTACACCTTC. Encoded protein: CASSGNLYRAGGYTF.

In nucleotides, the CDR3 is TGTGCCAGCAGCTTAAGTAAAGGGGCTAACGAGCAGTACTTC. This sequence encodes CASSLSKGANEQYF. The rearrangement joins TRBV7-9 to TRBJ2-5; TRBD1 is a possible D gene (5 bases). The end of the DNA fits TRBJ2-7 better, so the J call may be wrong. CDR1 is SEHNR, CDR2 FQNEAQ, per germline (reference sequence). The length of the CDR3 is 14 residues.

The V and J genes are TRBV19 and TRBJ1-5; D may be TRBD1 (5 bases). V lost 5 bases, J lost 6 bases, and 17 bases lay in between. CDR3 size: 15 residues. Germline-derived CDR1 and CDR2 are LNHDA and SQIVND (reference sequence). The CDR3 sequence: CASSFIWTSTQPQHF. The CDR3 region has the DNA TGTGCCAGTAGTTTTATATGGACATCCACTCAGCCCCAGCATTTT.

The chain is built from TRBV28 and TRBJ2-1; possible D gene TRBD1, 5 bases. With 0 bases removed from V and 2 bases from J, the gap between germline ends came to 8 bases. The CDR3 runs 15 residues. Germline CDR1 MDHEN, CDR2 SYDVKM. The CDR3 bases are TGTGCCAGCAGTTTATGGCAGGGCGCCTACAATGAGCAGTTCTTC. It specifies CASSLWQGAYNEQFF.

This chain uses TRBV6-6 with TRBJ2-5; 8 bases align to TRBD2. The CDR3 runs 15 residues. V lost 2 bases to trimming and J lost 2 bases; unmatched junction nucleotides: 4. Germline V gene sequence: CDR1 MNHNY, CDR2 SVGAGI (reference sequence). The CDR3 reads CASSYTSGRQETQYF. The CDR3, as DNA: TGTGCCAGCAGTTACACTAGCGGAAGGCAAGAGACCCAGTACTTC.

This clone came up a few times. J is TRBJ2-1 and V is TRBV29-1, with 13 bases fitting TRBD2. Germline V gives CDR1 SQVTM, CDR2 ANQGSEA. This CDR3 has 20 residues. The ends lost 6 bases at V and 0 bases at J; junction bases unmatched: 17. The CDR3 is CSVTMQPGLAGPFSYNEQFF. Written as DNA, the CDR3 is TGCAGCGTCACAATGCAACCGGGACTAGCGGGACCCTTCTCCTACAATGAGCAGTTCTTC.

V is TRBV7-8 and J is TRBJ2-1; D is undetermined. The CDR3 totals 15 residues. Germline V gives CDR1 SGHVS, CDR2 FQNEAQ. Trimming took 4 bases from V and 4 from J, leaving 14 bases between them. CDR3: CASSSPTRGYNEQFF. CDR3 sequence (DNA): TGTGCCAGCAGCTCACCGACTCGTGGATACAATGAGCAGTTCTTC. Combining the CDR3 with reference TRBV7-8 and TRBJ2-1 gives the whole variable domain GAGVSQSPRYKVAKRGQDVALRCDPISGHVSLFWYQQALGQGPEFLTYFQNEAQLDKSGLPSDRFFAERPEGSVSTLKIQRTQQEDSAVYLCASSSPTRGYNEQFFGPGTRLTVL.

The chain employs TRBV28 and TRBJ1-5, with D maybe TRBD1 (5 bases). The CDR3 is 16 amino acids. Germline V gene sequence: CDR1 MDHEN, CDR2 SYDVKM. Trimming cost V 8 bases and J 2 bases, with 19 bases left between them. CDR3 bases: TGTGCCAGCTCCTACCCGGGGGACTCGGGCAATCAGCCCCAGCATTTT. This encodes CASSYPGDSGNQPQHF.

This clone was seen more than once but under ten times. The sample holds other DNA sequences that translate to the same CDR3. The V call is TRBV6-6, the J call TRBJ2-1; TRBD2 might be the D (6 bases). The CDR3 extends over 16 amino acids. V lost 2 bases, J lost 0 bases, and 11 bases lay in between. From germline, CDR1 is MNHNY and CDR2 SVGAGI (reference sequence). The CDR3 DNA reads TGTGCCAGCAGTTACAGCTCCGGGAGCTCCTACAATGAGCAGTTCTTC. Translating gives CASSYSSGSSYNEQFF.

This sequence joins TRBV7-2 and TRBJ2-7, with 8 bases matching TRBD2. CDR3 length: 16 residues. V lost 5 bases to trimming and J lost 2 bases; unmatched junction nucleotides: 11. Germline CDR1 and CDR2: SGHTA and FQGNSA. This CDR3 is CASSLRPSGRPYEQYF. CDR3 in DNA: TGTGCCAGCAGCCTACGCCCTAGCGGGCGTCCCTACGAGCAGTACTTC.